Sequencing of this T cell receptor beta chain was carried out in a study of T cell responses to AZD1222 COVID-19 vaccine. V lost 5 bases, J lost 3 bases, and 5 bases lay in between. This CDR3 region has 11 residues. This table comes from immunoSEQ multiplex PCR, and its TCRdb copy is limited to in-frame clones, with some not included. The sample lists approximately 150,000 clones; around 93% were seen once. Findings and limits, study-wide: Only a handful of AZD1222 recipients were seropositive at baseline.

In regard to this clone: Its antigen is still unknown.

This clonotype was obtained from an adult in good health. Sequencing used peripheral blood, obtained on day 0 of AZD1222 vaccination. The gene calls are TRBV12-3 or TRBV12-4 and TRBJ2-7; D is ambiguous. This chain's CDR3 is CASSVGYEQYF. CDR3 nucleotides: TGTGCCAGCAGTGTCGGCTACGAGCAGTACTTC.